This T cell receptor (beta chain) was obtained from a study of Graves' ophthalmopathy and Graves' hyperthyroidism. Study-level information: Investigators collected peripheral blood at initial diagnosis, before any treatment was given. The study, taken as a whole, reports: For separating ophthalmopathy from stable hyperthyroidism, a 13-signature model gave under 90% sensitivity and 75% to 83% specificity. Blood also contained most of the expanded thyroid clonotypes above 0.001 frequency.

CDR1 and CDR2 from the germline V gene are MNHNS and SASEGT. The CDR3 is made up of 15 amino acids. V shed 7 bases, J shed 2 bases, and the junction held 7 bases outside the gene matches. Amplification from RNA transcripts yielded the TCR beta CDR3 regions. The first round was an RT-PCR with HTBI primers, and the second round was a multiplex PCR. Each CDR3 protein is one row after TCRdb ran MiXCR on the multiplex PCR reads. Of about 640,000 distinct CDR3 sequences listed, about two fifths are singletons. The diagnostic workup employed clinical symptoms, serum thyroxine, TRAb, thyroid ultrasound and orbital computed tomography. About this clonotype: Its cognate antigen is unknown.

This TCR derives from an adult man with Graves' ophthalmopathy. The chain uses TRBV6-1 and TRBJ1-3; TRBD1 matches at 8 bases. Sequenced sample: peripheral blood. CDR3 nucleotides: TGTGCCAGCACGGCGACAGGGGACCCTGGAAACACCATATATTTT. Protein product: CASTATGDPGNTIYF.